Below are 27 T cell receptor beta chains sequenced from a single sample in a study of shared clonotypes between healthy human individuals. Method: immunoSEQ multiplex PCR; TCRdb's copy keeps in-frame clones and lacks some. The profile shows about 2.3 million clones, 85% to 95% of them singletons. Sequencing used naive CD4+ T cells from PBMCs. Subset indicated: CD45RA+ positively selected. These receptors were obtained from a man between 18 and 35 years old in good health. Some clones in this sample may be carry-over from other donors' samples.

The rearrangement links TRBV11-2 to TRBJ1-1; a weak D match, TRBD1 (5 bases). This CDR3 is 15 amino acids long. The germline V gene has CDR1 SGHAT and CDR2 FQNNGV. V was trimmed by 4 bases and J by 1 base, leaving 13 bases between them. This CDR3 is CASSSPRGANTEAFF. CDR3 nucleotides: TGTGCCAGCAGCTCCCCGAGAGGGGCGAACACTGAAGCTTTCTTT.

Points on this clone: Other DNA sequences in this sample translate to the same CDR3. V is TRBV11-2 and J is TRBJ2-3, with TRBD2 identical over 7 bases. CDR1 and CDR2 from the germline V gene are SGHAT and FQNNGV. The CDR3 totals 14 residues. Trimming at V came to 3 bases and at J to 1 base, leaving 1 base not matched to a gene. The DNA for the CDR3 is TGTGCCAGCAGCTTTACTAGCGGCACAGATACGCAGTATTTT. This codes for CASSFTSGTDTQYF.

This chain links TRBV7-2 with TRBJ1-1; tentative D call: TRBD1 (6 bases). The V end lost 2 bases, the J end lost 4 bases, and 11 bases lay between the germline ends. The CDR3 sequence is 14 residues long. In germline, CDR1 is SGHTA, CDR2 FQGNSA. The CDR3 coding sequence is TGTGCCAGCAGCTTACTGGGGGCGCCCACTGAAGCTTTCTTT. This translates into CASSLLGAPTEAFF.

CDR3 DNA sequence: TGCGCCAGCAGCTTGGTGCCCACGACTAGCGGGAGGCTAGGGACCCAGTACTTC. It encodes CASSLVPTTSGRLGTQYF. The chain combines TRBV5-1 with TRBJ2-5; 13 positions agree with TRBD2. CDR1 is SGHRS and CDR2 is YFSETQ in the germline V gene. The length of the CDR3 is 18 residues. V dropped 0 bases and J dropped 7; count of bases not matched to a gene: 12.

The J gene is TRBJ1-4, the V gene TRBV19; the D gene is possibly TRBD1 (6 bases). Germline V lookup: CDR1 LNHDA, CDR2 SQIVND (reference sequence). The V and J ends lost 5 bases and 0 bases respectively, with 13 bases between them. The CDR3 length is 16 residues. The CDR3 nucleotides are TGTGCCAGTAGTCCGCGGACAGCTCCAACTAATGAAAAACTGTTTTTT. As protein: CASSPRTAPTNEKLFF.

This clone came up a few times. The V gene is TRBV7-2, the J gene TRBJ2-2; 8 positions agree with TRBD2. The CDR3 contains 15 residues. Trimming took 4 bases from V and 3 from J; bases not matched to a gene: 4. Germline lookup yields CDR1 SGHTA and CDR2 FQGNSA. The CDR3 loop reads CASSSTSDHTGELFF. In DNA form, the CDR3 reads TGTGCCAGCAGCTCGACTAGCGATCACACCGGGGAGCTGTTTTTT.

The chain links TRBV9 to TRBJ1-2, with D unresolved. Between the trimmed V and J ends, which lost 0 bases and 4 bases, there was a span of 7 bases. The germline gives CDR1 SGDLS, CDR2 YYNGEE. The CDR3 has 13 residues. The CDR3 region is CASSVVEGYGYTF. The DNA of the CDR3 is TGTGCCAGCAGCGTAGTAGAGGGCTATGGCTACACCTTC.

The gene calls are TRBV2 and TRBJ2-7; D not certain. CDR3 length: 14 residues. Per germline, CDR1 SNHLY and CDR2 FYNNEI. V gave up 1 base and J gave up 2 bases, with 9 bases separating them. In DNA form, the CDR3 reads TGTGCCAGCAGTGAAGGGGCAGTAACCTACGAGCAGTACTTC. Encoded protein: CASSEGAVTYEQYF.

The chain combines TRBV30 with TRBJ1-6; D is uncertain. Trimming stripped 2 bases from V and 6 bases from J, with 11 bases between. Germline lookup yields CDR1 GTSNPN and CDR2 SVGIG (reference sequence). CDR3 size: 14 residues. CDR3 nucleotide sequence: TGTGCCTGGAGTTCCCAAGTCTTTAATTCACCCCTCCACTTT. The encoded protein is CAWSSQVFNSPLHF.

The chain uses TRBV4-2 and TRBJ2-1; 9 nucleotides align to TRBD2. The CDR3 sequence is 16 residues long. With 0 bases clipped from V and 6 bases from J, the junction kept 6 bases outside the gene matches. Germline CDR1 LGHNA, CDR2 YNFKEQ. CDR3 amino acids: CASSQDWAGGFNEQFF. CDR3 in DNA: TGTGCCAGCAGCCAAGATTGGGCGGGAGGGTTCAATGAGCAGTTCTTC.

This clone was found a few times. This chain uses TRBV19 with TRBJ2-1; D uncertain. Germline loops: CDR1 LNHDA, CDR2 SQIVND (reference sequence). This CDR3 has 14 amino acids. V gave up 5 bases and J gave up 3 bases, with 11 bases separating them. The CDR3 DNA follows: TGTGCCAGTAGTTTTCGCGGCCACTACAATGAGCAGTTCTTC. This codes for CASSFRGHYNEQFF.

This clone was seen a single time. CDR3 region: CASSFTGRPDQPQHF. DNA of the CDR3: TGTGCCAGCAGCTTTACCGGACGGCCGGATCAGCCCCAGCATTTT. This chain joins TRBV5-8 and TRBJ1-5; D gene unclear. The CDR3 length is 15 residues. CDR1 SGHTS and CDR2 YDEGEE come from the germline V gene. V shed 2 bases and J shed 5 bases, with 14 bases lying between them.

This clone was recorded a few times. Other nucleotide sequences in the sample specify the same CDR3. The chain joins TRBV29-1 to TRBJ1-1, with 8 nucleotides matching TRBD1. This CDR3 has 12 residues. Trimming took 6 bases from V and 5 from J; bases not matched to a gene: 5. Germline CDR1 reads SQVTM; CDR2 reads ANQGSEA. The CDR3 is CSVGRGRTEAFF. The DNA for the CDR3 is TGCAGCGTCGGCAGGGGGCGTACTGAAGCTTTCTTT.

CDR3 bases: TGTGCCAGCAGTGACCGACAGGGCCCCGATACGCAGTATTTT. It codes for CASSDRQGPDTQYF. This chain uses TRBV9 with TRBJ2-3; 7 bases are shared with TRBD1. The CDR3 sequence is 14 residues long. Unmatched junction bases numbered 9, after V lost 5 bases and J lost 6 bases. Germline CDR1 SGDLS, CDR2 YYNGEE.

The genes are TRBV4-2 and TRBJ2-7, with 8 bases matching TRBD2. Germline loops: CDR1 LGHNA, CDR2 YNFKEQ. With V trimmed by 0 bases and J by 5 bases, 12 bases remained unmatched. The CDR3 covers 17 residues. CDR3 sequence reads: CASSQDPTGGPSNEQYF. CDR3 nucleotide sequence: TGTGCCAGCAGCCAAGATCCAACGGGAGGGCCTAGTAACGAGCAGTACTTC.

The V gene is TRBV14, the J gene TRBJ2-1; D is possibly TRBD2 (6 bases). Germline values: CDR1 SGHDN, CDR2 FVKESK. The V end lost 3 bases, the J end lost 4 bases, and 7 bases lay between the germline ends. This CDR3 is 13 amino acids long. CDR3 region: CASSHGLYNEQFF. The DNA for the CDR3 is TGTGCCAGCAGCCATGGACTATACAATGAGCAGTTCTTC.

This chain connects TRBV14 to TRBJ2-3, with a weak D call TRBD2 (6 bases). Trimming removed 7 bases at V and 5 bases at J, with 19 bases between. The length of the CDR3 is 15 residues. Germline CDR1 SGHDN, CDR2 FVKESK. CDR3 nucleotide sequence: TGTGCCAGCAACCGAATGCCCGGGACTCGAGATACGCAGTATTTT. Protein: CASNRMPGTRDTQYF.

This CDR3 is CASSFLGNTNYGYTF. The CDR3 DNA reads TGTGCCAGCAGCTTCCTAGGGAATACTAACTATGGCTACACCTTC. The rearrangement links TRBV21-1 to TRBJ1-2. TRBV21-1 constitutes a pseudogene. The CDR3 has 15 amino acids.

Note on this clone: One junction end disagrees with the germline gene, perhaps due to a read error. The chain couples TRBV28 to TRBJ2-7; TRBD1 matches at 8 bases. CDR3 length: 14 residues. Germline V CDR1 and CDR2: MDHEN, SYDVKM. In DNA form, the CDR3 reads TGTGCCAGCAGTTCGAACAGGGGGTCCTTCGAGCAGTACTTC. The encoded protein is CASSSNRGSFEQYF.

Only one count was recorded for this clone. V usage is TRBV6-5 and J usage is TRBJ1-1; 8 positions agree with TRBD1. The CDR3 consists of 15 residues. The trim removed 6 bases at V and 6 bases at J, leaving 12 bases unmatched. Germline V gene lookup returns CDR1 MNHEY and CDR2 SVGAGI. The CDR3 loop reads CASSRLHDRGAEAFF. The CDR3 coding sequence is TGTGCCAGCAGCCGACTTCACGACAGGGGTGCTGAAGCTTTCTTT.

Concerning this clone itself: Other DNA sequences of this sample code for an identical CDR3. The chain is built from TRBV6-5 and TRBJ2-7; 7 bases are a match to TRBD2. The CDR3 is made up of 15 amino acids. V lost 0 bases to trimming and J lost 0 bases; unmatched junction nucleotides: 2. Germline CDR1 is MNHEY and CDR2 is SVGAGI. Here the CDR3 reads CASSYSRGSSYEQYF. The CDR3, as DNA: TGTGCCAGCAGTTACTCCCGCGGGAGCTCCTACGAGCAGTACTTC.

The rearrangement uses TRBV5-5 and TRBJ1-1; D not certain. CDR3 length: 13 amino acids. The germline V and J ends were trimmed by 0 bases and 5 bases, with 8 bases remaining between them. Germline assignment: CDR1 SGHKS and CDR2 YYEKEE (reference sequence). CDR3 in DNA: TGTGCCAGCAGCTTGGACAGTAGAACTGAAGCTTTCTTT. Protein sequence: CASSLDSRTEAFF. Drawing the rest from reference TRBV5-5 and TRBJ1-1, the complete variable domain is DAGVTQSPTHLIKTRGQQVTLRCSPISGHKSVSWYQQVLGQGPQFIFQYYEKEERGRGNFPDRFSARQFPNYSSELNVNALLLGDSALYLCASSLDSRTEAFFGQGTRLTVV.

The V call is TRBV6-1, the J call TRBJ2-3; TRBD2 agrees at 9 bases. CDR1 is MNHNS, CDR2 SASEGT, per germline. The J segment lost 4 bases and the V segment lost 4 bases, leaving 6 bases of the junction unmatched. CDR3 size: 15 residues. Written as DNA, the CDR3 is TGTGCCAGCAGTGGGGGGACTAGCTATCCAGATACGCAGTATTTT. This sequence encodes CASSGGTSYPDTQYF.

This chain connects TRBV29-1 to TRBJ2-5; TRBD2 might be the D (5 bases). The V end was cut by 7 bases, the J end by 9 bases, with 18 bases between. This CDR3 region has 12 residues. Germline V gives CDR1 SQVTM, CDR2 ANQGSEA. In nucleotides, the CDR3 is TGCAGCGCCACCTTTGGGTACGGGGCCCAGTACTTC. Amino acid sequence: CSATFGYGAQYF. The whole variable domain, filled in from reference TRBV29-1 and TRBJ2-5, reads SAVISQKPSRDICQRGTSLTIQCQVDSQVTMMFWYRQQPGQSLTLIATANQGSEATYESGFVIDKFPISRPNLTFSTLTVSNMSPEDSSIYLCSATFGYGAQYFGPGTRLLVL.

In its sample, this clone was seen a few times. This chain links TRBV7-9 with TRBJ1-2; tentatively, D is TRBD1 (5 bases). CDR1 and CDR2 (germline): SEHNR, FQNEAQ (reference sequence). Trimming left V 2 bases short and J 8 bases short, with 12 bases between. CDR3 length: 13 residues. The CDR3 reads CASSLLDDRGYTF. CDR3 in DNA: TGTGCCAGCAGCTTACTTGATGACAGAGGCTACACCTTC.

The chain employs TRBV6-4 and TRBJ2-3; D gene ambiguous. CDR1 MRHNA and CDR2 SNTAGT come from the germline V gene. CDR3 length equals 15 residues. V was cut by 10 bases and J by 1 base, with 18 bases left in between. In DNA, the CDR3 is TGTGCCATTTTTTTACCCTCCACAGGCACAGATACGCAGTATTTT. Residues: CAIFLPSTGTDTQYF.

The rearrangement links TRBV6-6 to TRBJ2-2; tentative D call: TRBD2 (6 bases). Germline CDR1 MNHNY, CDR2 SVGAGI (reference sequence). The CDR3 loop spans 15 amino acids. With 5 bases removed from V and 7 bases from J, the gap between germline ends came to 17 bases. The CDR3 loop reads CASSTRGLGGGELFF. The CDR3 DNA follows: TGTGCCAGCAGTACCCGGGGTCTGGGGGGCGGGGAGCTGTTTTTT.